These 29 T cell receptor beta chains were all obtained from the same sample, sequenced in a study of T cells in Graves' hyperthyroidism and ophthalmopathy. Researchers amplified the TCR beta CDR3 regions from RNA transcripts. The HTBI set primed first-round TCR CDR3 RT-PCR. TCRdb reanalysed the multiplex PCR reads using MiXCR and keeps one entry per CDR3 protein. The sample contains nearly 600,000 distinct CDR3 sequences, 14% of which appear only once. The sample was blood. Source of these receptors: a woman in her 30s with Graves' hyperthyroidism that later progressed to Graves' ophthalmopathy.

Only a few counts were recorded for this clonotype. V and J are TRBV2 and TRBJ1-5; no clear D gene. V shed 3 bases and J shed 6 bases, with 18 bases lying between them. Germline loops: CDR1 SNHLY, CDR2 FYNNEI. The length of the CDR3 is 16 residues. Here the CDR3 DNA reads TGTGCCAGCAGTGATTTAGGAGGGCCGGTAAGTCAGCCCCAGCATTTT. This encodes CASSDLGGPVSQPQHF.

This clonotype was observed a handful of times. This rearrangement joins TRBV5-5 to TRBJ1-2; 9 positions match TRBD1. V shed 2 bases and J 3 bases; nucleotides not matched to a gene: 5. Germline-derived CDR1 and CDR2 are SGHKS and YYEKEE (reference sequence). The CDR3 has 15 amino acids. CDR3 residues: CASSLGTGLDYGYTF. CDR3 nucleotides: TGTGCCAGCAGCTTAGGGACAGGGCTGGACTATGGCTACACCTTC.

This clonotype was counted ten times or more. This chain uses TRBV27 with TRBJ1-1; tentatively, D is TRBD1 (5 bases). This CDR3 is 13 amino acids long. Trimming stripped 2 bases from V and 7 bases from J, with 11 bases between. Germline V CDR1 and CDR2: MNHEY, SMNVEV (reference sequence). CDR3 coding DNA: TGTGCCAGCAGTTTAGAAACGGGGGTTGAAGCTTTCTTT. It specifies CASSLETGVEAFF.

As regards this clonotype: Just one base apart from a much larger clone, this may be a read error. The missing conserved phenylalanine or tryptophan at the end of this CDR3 makes a read error likely. The chain employs TRBV2 and TRBJ2-1, with TRBD2 matching 11 bases. CDR1 SNHLY and CDR2 FYNNEI come from the germline V gene. The CDR3 runs 14 residues. The J segment lost 10 bases and the V segment lost 6 bases, leaving 8 bases of the junction unmatched. The CDR3 is CASRRTSGLQEQFL. The CDR3 DNA is TGTGCCAGCAGGCGGACTAGCGGGCTACAGGAGCAGTTCTTA.

This clonotype has ten or more counts. The V call is TRBV6-2 or TRBV6-3, the J call TRBJ1-1; D call uncertain. The CDR3 extends over 13 amino acids. Germline V gene lookup returns CDR1 MNHEY and CDR2 SVGEGT. With 10 bases removed from V and 0 bases from J, the gap between germline ends came to 12 bases. In nucleotides, the CDR3 is TGTGCCACGGTTTTAGAGATGAACACTGAAGCTTTCTTT. This sequence encodes CATVLEMNTEAFF.

This clonotype showed up just a few times. This chain uses TRBV20-1 with TRBJ2-7, with D tentatively TRBD1 (6 bases). Deletions cut 1 base from V and 3 bases from J, with 13 bases between. This CDR3 region has 14 residues. The germline gives CDR1 DFQATT, CDR2 SNEGSKA (reference sequence). In nucleotides, the CDR3 is TGCAGTGCTAGAGTGGGGGCTGCGGACTACGAGCAGTACTTC. Residues: CSARVGAADYEQYF.

This clonotype has at least ten counts. The CDR3: CASSLEREWTYEQYF. Here the CDR3 DNA reads TGCGCCAGCAGCTTGGAGCGGGAGTGGACCTACGAGCAGTACTTC. The J gene is TRBJ2-7, the V gene TRBV5-1; 8 bases are shared with TRBD2. Trimming took 0 bases from V and 2 from J; bases not matched to a gene: 4. Germline assignment: CDR1 SGHRS and CDR2 YFSETQ. There are 15 residues in the CDR3.

The table lists this clonotype with many counts. The J gene is TRBJ2-1, the V gene TRBV5-6; 7 bases are shared with TRBD1. V was pared by 3 bases and J by 0 bases, with 3 bases of the junction left unmatched. Germline V gene sequence: CDR1 SGHDT, CDR2 YYEEEE. The CDR3 covers 15 residues. The CDR3 reads CASSSDRSSYNEQFF. In DNA form, the CDR3 reads TGTGCCAGCAGCTCGGACAGGAGCTCCTACAATGAGCAGTTCTTC.

The chain links TRBV27 to TRBJ2-7; 9 bases align to TRBD2. The V segment lost 5 bases and the J segment 4 bases; nucleotides outside the gene matches: 9. The CDR3 has 15 residues. Germline-derived CDR1 and CDR2 are MNHEY and SMNVEV (reference sequence). The CDR3 DNA is TGTGCCAGCAGTCCCTCAGTAGCGGGAGCGTACGAGCAGTACTTC. Residues: CASSPSVAGAYEQYF.

This clonotype has at least ten counts. CDR3 coding DNA: TGTGCCAGCAGTTTAACCCAGACAGCAACTAATGAAAAACTGTTTTTT. It specifies CASSLTQTATNEKLFF. J is TRBJ1-4 and V is TRBV27, with D possibly being TRBD1 (5 bases). Germline assignment: CDR1 MNHEY and CDR2 SMNVEV (reference sequence). Trimming pared 2 bases from V and 0 bases from J, leaving 10 bases between. CDR3 size: 16 residues.

This clonotype occurred a few times. The gene calls are TRBV4-1 and TRBJ2-7, with D perhaps matching TRBD2 (5 bases). In germline, CDR1 is MGHRA, CDR2 YSYEKL. The ends were cut back, 1 base at V and 3 bases at J, with 10 bases in the middle. The length of the CDR3 is 14 residues. The CDR3 loop reads CASSQVPSSYEQYF. The CDR3 DNA reads as TGCGCCAGCAGCCAAGTTCCTAGCAGCTACGAGCAGTACTTC.

This clonotype was found a few times. The chain couples TRBV18 to TRBJ1-5; 9 bases line up with TRBD1. The germline CDR1 and CDR2 sequences are KGHSH and LQKENI. V gave up 4 bases and J gave up 2 bases; unmatched junction bases: 6. The CDR3 is 16 amino acids. This CDR3 reads CASSRGRTGGNQPQHF. The DNA of the CDR3 is TGTGCCAGCTCACGGGGAAGGACAGGGGGCAATCAGCCCCAGCATTTT.

In this sample, this clonotype turned up a few times. CDR3 nucleotides: TGTGCCCCCCATTGGGACAGGCCCCTACTCTACACCGGGGAGCTGTTTTTT. Translating it yields CAPHWDRPLLYTGELFF. The V gene is TRBV24-1, the J gene TRBJ2-2, with TRBD1 identical over 8 bases. Germline loops: CDR1 KGHDR, CDR2 SFDVKD. With 12 bases clipped from V and 3 bases from J, the junction kept 17 bases outside the gene matches. The CDR3 consists of 17 residues.

This clonotype was seen ten or more times. The chain links TRBV7-2 to TRBJ2-1, with 10 bases fitting TRBD2. CDR1 and CDR2 from the germline V gene are SGHTA and FQGNSA. V lost 2 bases to trimming and J lost 8 bases; unmatched junction nucleotides: 6. The length of the CDR3 is 15 residues. The CDR3 loop reads CASSLFLAGAHEQFF. The CDR3 coding sequence is TGTGCCAGCAGCTTATTCCTAGCGGGAGCCCATGAGCAGTTCTTC.

This clonotype was seen many times. As DNA, the CDR3 is TGTGCCAGCAGTTTAAACCTTCCTCTAGCGGGAGGGTCAAATGAGCAGTTCTTC. Translated: CASSLNLPLAGGSNEQFF. The chain employs TRBV27 and TRBJ2-1; 12 positions agree with TRBD2. V lost 2 bases to trimming and J lost 7 bases; unmatched junction nucleotides: 12. Germline CDR1 and CDR2: MNHEY and SMNVEV (reference sequence). This CDR3 is built from 18 residues.

This clonotype has at least ten counts. The chain has TRBV12-3 or TRBV12-4 and TRBJ2-2; 8 bases line up with TRBD1. This CDR3 is built from 14 residues. V shed 6 bases and J 3 bases; nucleotides not matched to a gene: 3. The CDR3 region has the DNA TGTGCCAGCAGGGGCAGGGGGCACACCGGGGAGCTGTTTTTT. Translation gives CASRGRGHTGELFF.

This clonotype came up a few times. This may be a read error, as it is one base from a much larger clone. V gene TRBV15 combines with J gene TRBJ1-2, with TRBD1 matching 7 bases. V shed 11 bases, J shed 4 bases, and the junction held 10 bases outside the gene matches. The germline V gene encodes CDR1 LNHNV and CDR2 YYDKDF (reference sequence). The CDR3 consists of 13 residues. The CDR3 nucleotides read TGTGCCGCCCCAGGGGGAACGGGCTATGGCTACACCTTC. This sequence encodes CAAPGGTGYGYTF.

There are many counts of this clonotype. The V call is TRBV7-8, the J call TRBJ1-4; TRBD1 matches at 7 bases. This CDR3 spans 17 amino acids. J gave up 5 bases and V 0 bases, and 9 bases lay outside the gene matches. The germline gives CDR1 SGHVS, CDR2 FQNEAQ. CDR3 nucleotides: TGTGCCAGCAGCTTAGCGACTTCCGGGACAGTGAATGAAAAACTGTTTTTT. It encodes CASSLATSGTVNEKLFF.

This chain links TRBV7-2 with TRBJ2-3, with D perhaps TRBD2 (6 bases). The CDR3 is 15 residues long. CDR1 and CDR2 from the germline V gene are SGHTA and FQGNSA. With 5 bases removed from V and 0 bases from J, the gap between germline ends came to 12 bases. CDR3 sequence reads: CASSNLAFSTDTQYF. The CDR3 region has the DNA TGTGCCAGCAGCAATCTAGCGTTCAGCACAGATACGCAGTATTTT.

This clonotype came up many times. The chain employs TRBV29-1 and TRBJ1-2, with 11 positions matching TRBD1. The CDR3 is 13 residues long. With 7 bases clipped from V and 8 bases from J, the junction kept 9 bases outside the gene matches. The germline V gene encodes CDR1 SQVTM and CDR2 ANQGSEA. The CDR3 region is CSAQDRGQSGYTF. The DNA for the CDR3 is TGCAGCGCCCAGGACAGGGGGCAGTCGGGCTACACCTTC.

This clonotype was counted only a few times. The gene calls are TRBV27 and TRBJ2-7, with D maybe TRBD1 (6 bases). Per the germline V gene, CDR1 is MNHEY and CDR2 is SMNVEV (reference sequence). This CDR3 has 16 residues. The V end was cut by 5 bases, the J end by 1 base, with 18 bases between. The CDR3 bases are TGTGCCAGCAGTCCTAAGTGGGACATCGAATCCTACGAGCAGTACTTC. Translated: CASSPKWDIESYEQYF.

The rearrangement uses TRBV7-3 and TRBJ2-1; D is unresolved. CDR1 and CDR2 (germline): SGHTA, FQGTGA. CDR3 length: 15 amino acids. Trimming removed 2 bases from V and 0 bases from J, with 8 bases in between. CDR3 bases: TGTGCCAGCAGCTTATGGTGGAGCTCCTACAATGAGCAGTTCTTC. Translation gives CASSLWWSSYNEQFF.

The CDR3 reads CASSDPGQRNYGYTF. DNA for the CDR3: TGTGCCAGCAGTGATCCGGGACAGCGAAACTATGGCTACACCTTC. The chain recombines TRBV2 with TRBJ1-2, with 7 bases aligning to TRBD1. Trimming at V came to 3 bases and at J to 2 bases, leaving 6 bases not matched to a gene. Per germline, CDR1 SNHLY and CDR2 FYNNEI. CDR3 length equals 15 residues.

V gene TRBV7-3 combines with J gene TRBJ2-3, with D hard to call. This CDR3 region has 15 residues. Trimming cost V 1 base and J 2 bases, with 10 bases left between them. CDR1 SGHTA and CDR2 FQGTGA come from the germline V gene. CDR3 protein: CASSLRGPLTDTQYF. DNA for the CDR3: TGTGCCAGCAGCTTAAGAGGCCCACTCACAGATACGCAGTATTTT.

This clonotype was recorded many times. This chain's CDR3 is CASSIKSGAYEQYF. The CDR3 DNA is TGTGCCAGCAGTATCAAGTCAGGGGCCTACGAGCAGTACTTC. The rearrangement uses TRBV6-1 and TRBJ2-7; D might be TRBD1 (6 bases). Trimming left V 5 bases short and J 2 bases short, with 13 bases between. The germline gives CDR1 MNHNS, CDR2 SASEGT. This CDR3 spans 14 amino acids.

This clonotype occurred many times. This sequence joins TRBV12-3 or TRBV12-4 and TRBJ2-1, with D unresolved. This CDR3 is 12 amino acids long. V gave up 3 bases and J gave up 8 bases, with 8 bases separating them. The CDR3 region has the DNA TGTGCCAGCAGTTTGAAAGGGCATGAGCAGTTCTTC. Protein: CASSLKGHEQFF.

This clonotype was seen at least ten times. V usage is TRBV27 and J usage is TRBJ1-5; possibly TRBD1 for D (5 bases). V dropped 5 bases and J dropped 3 bases, with 11 bases sitting between them. Germline V gives CDR1 MNHEY, CDR2 SMNVEV (reference sequence). The CDR3 is made up of 14 amino acids. CDR3 coding DNA: TGTGCCAGCAGTCCCGGGGGGTTCAATCAGCCCCAGCATTTT. It encodes CASSPGGFNQPQHF.

In its sample, this clonotype was seen many times. This chain connects TRBV19 to TRBJ1-2, with D maybe TRBD1 (5 bases). There are 14 residues in the CDR3. The V and J ends lost 2 bases and 0 bases respectively, with 7 bases between them. Looked up from germline, CDR1 is LNHDA and CDR2 is SQIVND (reference sequence). CDR3 residues: CASSIQGANYGYTF. Here the CDR3 DNA reads TGTGCCAGTAGTATACAGGGTGCTAACTATGGCTACACCTTC.

The chain employs TRBV5-4 and TRBJ2-3, with D perhaps TRBD2 (6 bases). V shed 2 bases and J shed 7 bases, with 20 bases lying between them. Germline assignment: CDR1 SGHNT and CDR2 YYREEE (reference sequence). This CDR3 is 16 amino acids long. CDR3: CASSFKIGRSDNTQYF. CDR3 nucleotides: TGTGCCAGCAGCTTCAAGATCGGGAGATCGGATAATACGCAGTATTTT.